What follows are 21 T cell receptor beta chains derived from one specimen sequenced in a study of T cells in Graves' hyperthyroidism and ophthalmopathy. The source material, RNA transcripts, was used to amplify TCR beta CDR3 regions. The HTBI primer set served for first-round RT-PCR of the TCR CDR3. One entry per CDR3 protein, called by TCRdb with MiXCR from the multiplex PCR reads. The top ten hold under 3.5% of the sample, which has about 600,000 distinct CDR3 sequences, approximately 15% seen once. The material sequenced was blood. The receptors derive from a woman aged 40 to 50 with Graves' ophthalmopathy.

This clonotype was counted ten times or more. This chain joins TRBV6-1 and TRBJ1-2, with D uncertain. CDR1 is MNHNS and CDR2 is SASEGT in the germline V gene. Between the trimmed V and J ends, which lost 2 bases and 3 bases, there was a span of 7 bases. This CDR3 comprises 13 residues. CDR3 in DNA: TGTGCCAGCAGTGAATGGGCAGACTATGGCTACACCTTC. Residues: CASSEWADYGYTF.

This clonotype was seen ten or more times. J is TRBJ2-3 and V is TRBV20-1; 8 bases match TRBD1. Germline V CDR1 and CDR2: DFQATT, SNEGSKA (reference sequence). This CDR3 is 15 amino acids long. J was trimmed by 3 bases and V by 6 bases; bases with no gene match: 11. The CDR3 DNA sequence: TGCAGTGCACCCGGGGGACAGGTTAAAACAGATACGCAGTATTTT. Residues: CSAPGGQVKTDTQYF.

Ten or more counts support this clonotype. The chain has TRBV7-3 and TRBJ2-3, with 10 nucleotides matching TRBD2. The CDR3 totals 15 residues. V lost 6 bases, J lost 1 base, and 4 bases stayed unmatched. Per germline, CDR1 SGHTA and CDR2 FQGTGA. The CDR3 DNA reads as TGTGCCAGCAGTCCTAGCGGGAGTGGCACAGATACGCAGTATTTT. It codes for CASSPSGSGTDTQYF.

This clonotype was observed at least ten times. The V and J genes are TRBV2 and TRBJ2-3; D possibly uses TRBD1 or TRBD2 (5 bases each). Per germline, CDR1 SNHLY and CDR2 FYNNEI. This CDR3 is built from 14 residues. Trimming stripped 6 bases from V and 2 bases from J, with 12 bases between. The CDR3 loop reads CASSDPGTTDTQYF. DNA for the CDR3: TGTGCCAGCAGCGACCCAGGGACCACAGATACGCAGTATTTT.

Many counts were recorded for this clonotype. This chain joins TRBV18 and TRBJ2-1; D may be TRBD1 (5 bases). Germline V gene lookup returns CDR1 KGHSH and CDR2 LQKENI. Trimming removed 2 bases at V and 7 bases at J, with 9 bases between. The CDR3 spans 13 residues. CDR3 region: CASSPSTVNEQFF. For the CDR3, the DNA is TGTGCCAGCTCACCATCGACAGTGAATGAGCAGTTCTTC.

The table lists this clonotype with a few counts. V is TRBV6-2 or TRBV6-3 and J is TRBJ1-1; a possible D gene is TRBD1 (6 bases). Trimming cost V 5 bases and J 13 bases, with 23 bases left between them. Germline-derived CDR1 and CDR2 are MNHEY and SVGEGT. The CDR3 covers 14 residues. CDR3 loop: CASSDGTGGPWGFF. The CDR3 nucleotides are TGTGCCAGCAGTGACGGGACGGGGGGCCCCTGGGGTTTCTTT.

This clonotype was seen repeatedly, ten times or more. V is TRBV11-2 and J is TRBJ1-2; 8 nucleotides agree with TRBD1. The CDR3 totals 15 residues. The junction had 3 bases not matched to a gene; V was cut back by 1 base and J by 2 bases. The germline V gene has CDR1 SGHAT and CDR2 FQNNGV. CDR3 region: CASSLGAGGNYGYTF. CDR3 bases: TGTGCCAGCAGCTTAGGGGCAGGGGGCAACTATGGCTACACCTTC. Drawing the rest from reference TRBV11-2 and TRBJ1-2, the complete variable domain is EAGVAQSPRYKIIEKRQSVAFWCNPISGHATLYWYQQILGQGPKLLIQFQNNGVVDDSQLPKDRFSAERLKGVDSTLKIQPAKLEDSAVYLCASSLGAGGNYGYTFGSGTRLTVV.

This clonotype showed up many times. The J gene is TRBJ2-5, the V gene TRBV20-1; D ambiguous. The CDR3 extends over 14 amino acids. V lost 6 bases and J 2 bases, leaving 16 bases between the germline ends. Germline values: CDR1 DFQATT, CDR2 SNEGSKA (reference sequence). The CDR3 DNA follows: TGCAGTGCCAACATTCGGACGGATCAAGAGACCCAGTACTTC. Protein product: CSANIRTDQETQYF.

This clonotype was counted ten times or more. The CDR3 protein is CASSSNKGRYNEQFF. CDR3 sequence (DNA): TGTGCCAGCAGCTCAAATAAAGGAAGATACAATGAGCAGTTCTTC. The chain employs TRBV11-3 and TRBJ2-1, with D hard to call. V lost 4 bases to trimming and J lost 4 bases, with 14 bases between them. The germline gives CDR1 SGHNT, CDR2 YENEEA. The CDR3 is made up of 15 amino acids.

The count of this clonotype is one. V and J are TRBV4-1 and TRBJ2-5, with D perhaps matching TRBD1 or TRBD2 (5 bases each). The V end lost 1 base, the J end lost 0 bases, and 15 bases lay between the germline ends. Germline V CDR1 and CDR2: MGHRA, YSYEKL. The CDR3 covers 17 residues. The CDR3, as DNA: TGCGCCAGCAGCCAAGTACTGGGGACCGTCTACCAAGAGACCCAGTACTTC. Residues: CASSQVLGTVYQETQYF.

This clonotype was observed a few times. This chain connects TRBV5-1 to TRBJ2-1; 7 bases align to TRBD1. Germline V gene sequence: CDR1 SGHRS, CDR2 YFSETQ. There are 15 residues in the CDR3. V lost 2 bases, J lost 2 bases, and 4 bases stayed unmatched. CDR3 sequence: CASSFLGQTYNEQFF. The CDR3, as DNA: TGCGCCAGCAGCTTTTTGGGACAGACCTACAATGAGCAGTTCTTC.

This clonotype appeared many times. The genes are TRBV29-1 and TRBJ2-5; 8 bases match TRBD2. This CDR3 has 16 amino acids. The germline CDR1 and CDR2 sequences are SQVTM and ANQGSEA. V lost 0 bases, J lost 3 bases, and 9 bases stayed unmatched. As DNA, the CDR3 is TGCAGCGTTGAAGATACAGCGGGAGAGGTGGAAGAGACCCAGTACTTC. Its translation is CSVEDTAGEVEETQYF.

This clonotype was recorded many times. This chain uses TRBV12-3 or TRBV12-4 with TRBJ1-4, with 8 bases matching TRBD1. This CDR3 region has 14 residues. V dropped 8 bases and J dropped 4; count of bases not matched to a gene: 6. The DNA for the CDR3 is TGTGCCAGCGGAAACGGACAGGGTAATGAAAAACTGTTTTTT. Its protein product is CASGNGQGNEKLFF.

The genes are TRBV2 and TRBJ2-3, with D perhaps being TRBD1 or TRBD2 (5 bases each). Germline V lookup: CDR1 SNHLY, CDR2 FYNNEI. This CDR3 has 14 residues. With 7 bases removed from V and 0 bases from J, the gap between germline ends came to 11 bases. The CDR3 bases are TGTGCCAGCACTGGGACGGCTAGCACAGATACGCAGTATTTT. As protein: CASTGTASTDTQYF.

The CDR3 loop is CSATSRGLGNYGYTF. The CDR3 coding sequence is TGCAGTGCTACCAGCAGGGGGCTAGGGAACTATGGCTACACCTTC. This chain joins TRBV20-1 and TRBJ1-2, with TRBD1 identical over 8 bases. V lost 4 bases to trimming and J lost 2 bases; unmatched junction nucleotides: 9. The V gene's germline CDR1 is DFQATT and CDR2 SNEGSKA (reference sequence). There are 15 residues in the CDR3.

This clonotype was counted between two and nine times. The rearrangement links TRBV18 to TRBJ2-2; D is tentatively TRBD1 or TRBD2 (5 bases each). The CDR3 loop spans 16 amino acids. V lost 3 bases to trimming and J lost 6 bases, with 17 bases between them. From germline, CDR1 is KGHSH and CDR2 LQKENI. The CDR3 sequence is CASSPRDVENAGELFF. DNA for the CDR3: TGTGCCAGCTCACCCAGGGACGTGGAAAACGCCGGGGAGCTGTTTTTT. Together with reference TRBV18 and TRBJ2-2, the CDR3 gives the full variable domain: NAGVMQNPRHLVRRRGQEARLRCSPMKGHSHVYWYRQLPEEGLKFMVYLQKENIIDESGMPKERFSAEFPKEGPSILRIQQVVRGDSAAYFCASSPRDVENAGELFFGEGSRLTVL.

V gene TRBV3-1 combines with J gene TRBJ2-2; 7 nucleotides agree with TRBD1. The J segment lost 2 bases and the V segment lost 4 bases, leaving 7 bases of the junction unmatched. This CDR3 is built from 16 residues. The V gene's germline CDR1 is LGHDT and CDR2 YNNKEL (reference sequence). CDR3 sequence reads: CASSPETGTNTGELFF. For the CDR3, the DNA is TGTGCCAGCAGCCCGGAGACAGGGACCAACACCGGGGAGCTGTTTTTT.

This clonotype was counted ten times or more. The chain links TRBV18 to TRBJ1-1; TRBD1 matches 8 bases. The trim removed 6 bases at V and 1 base at J, leaving 4 bases unmatched. The CDR3 totals 14 residues. Germline V gene lookup returns CDR1 KGHSH and CDR2 LQKENI. The CDR3 region is CASSSQGANTEAFF. Here the CDR3 DNA reads TGTGCCAGCTCTTCCCAGGGGGCGAACACTGAAGCTTTCTTT.

This clonotype occurred many times. V is TRBV12-3 or TRBV12-4 and J is TRBJ1-2; D is possibly TRBD1 (5 bases). The CDR3 has 13 residues. The ends were cut back, 7 bases at V and 4 bases at J, with 13 bases in the middle. DNA of the CDR3: TGTGCCAGCATCCTAGGGGCGGTCTATGGCTACACCTTC. It codes for CASILGAVYGYTF.

This clonotype was recorded at least ten times. The chain couples TRBV29-1 to TRBJ1-1; the match to TRBD1 covers 8 bases. The ends lost 2 bases at V and 4 bases at J; junction bases unmatched: 0. Germline values: CDR1 SQVTM, CDR2 ANQGSEA. The length of the CDR3 is 12 residues. The CDR3 DNA reads as TGCAGCGTTGAACAGGGGGCCACTGAAGCTTTCTTT. Its protein product is CSVEQGATEAFF.

Ten or more counts support this clonotype. This chain joins TRBV12-3 or TRBV12-4 and TRBJ2-3; TRBD2 aligns across 8 bases. J was trimmed by 1 base and V by 5 bases; bases with no gene match: 8. The CDR3 spans 16 residues. The CDR3 region has the DNA TGTGCCAGCAGTCAAAATCGGGGGGGCGGCACAGATACGCAGTATTTT. Amino acid sequence: CASSQNRGGGTDTQYF.